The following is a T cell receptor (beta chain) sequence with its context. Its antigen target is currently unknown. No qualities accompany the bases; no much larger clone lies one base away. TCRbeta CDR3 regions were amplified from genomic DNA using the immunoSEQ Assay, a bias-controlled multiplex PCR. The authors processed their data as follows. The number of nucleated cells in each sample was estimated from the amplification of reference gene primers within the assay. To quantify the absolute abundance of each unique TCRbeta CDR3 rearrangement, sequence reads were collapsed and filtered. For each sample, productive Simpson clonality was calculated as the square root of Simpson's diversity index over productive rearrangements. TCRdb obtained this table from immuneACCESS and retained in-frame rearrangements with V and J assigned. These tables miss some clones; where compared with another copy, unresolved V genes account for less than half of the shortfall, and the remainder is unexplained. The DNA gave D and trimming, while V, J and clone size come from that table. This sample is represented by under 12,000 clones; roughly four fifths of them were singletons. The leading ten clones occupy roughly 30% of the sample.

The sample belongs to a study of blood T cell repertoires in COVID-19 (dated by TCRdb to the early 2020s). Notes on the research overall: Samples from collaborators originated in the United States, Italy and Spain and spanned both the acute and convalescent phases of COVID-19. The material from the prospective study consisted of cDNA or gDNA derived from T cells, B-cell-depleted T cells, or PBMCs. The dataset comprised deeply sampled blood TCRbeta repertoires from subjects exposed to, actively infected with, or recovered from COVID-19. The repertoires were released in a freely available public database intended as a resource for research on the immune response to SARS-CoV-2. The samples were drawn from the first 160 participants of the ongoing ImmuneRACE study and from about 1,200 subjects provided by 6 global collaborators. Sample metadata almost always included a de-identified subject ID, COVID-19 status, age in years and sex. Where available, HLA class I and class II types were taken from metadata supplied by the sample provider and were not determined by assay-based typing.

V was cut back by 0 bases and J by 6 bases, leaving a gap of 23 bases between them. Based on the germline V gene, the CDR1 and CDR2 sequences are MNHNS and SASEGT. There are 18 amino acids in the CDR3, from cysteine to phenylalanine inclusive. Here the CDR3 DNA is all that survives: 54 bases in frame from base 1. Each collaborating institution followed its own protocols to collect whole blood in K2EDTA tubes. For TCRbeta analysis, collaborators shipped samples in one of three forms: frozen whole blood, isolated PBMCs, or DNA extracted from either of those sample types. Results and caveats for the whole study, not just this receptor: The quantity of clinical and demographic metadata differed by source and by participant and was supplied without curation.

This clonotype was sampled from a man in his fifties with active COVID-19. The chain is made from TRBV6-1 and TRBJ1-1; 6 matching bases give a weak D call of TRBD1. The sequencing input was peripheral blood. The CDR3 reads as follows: CASSEALLGARMGSEAFF. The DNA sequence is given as TGTGCCAGCAGTGAAGCGCTTCTGGGGGCCAGGATGGGGTCTGAAGCTTTCTTT.